The clone carrying this TCR beta chain appeared a few times. Its antigen is currently unknown. Separate from the roughly 700-subject first cohort, the roughly 120-subject validation cohort was the one that the donors belonged to. Measured with immunoSEQ multiplex PCR; TCRdb has only the in-frame clones, and not every one. The sample has about 110,000 clones; around nine tenths are singletons. The sample belongs to a study of cytomegalovirus exposure and HLA in healthy donors. The overall study: In a later analysis, it was reported that the 120 validation repertoires had been produced on the same platform as the roughly 700 repertoires belonging to the first cohort. Study-wide points: Reported results showed that the classifier diagnosed cytomegalovirus status with high specificity and sensitivity. Researchers counted around 150 TCR beta chains as cytomegalovirus-associated.

Trimming took 3 bases from V and 4 from J, leaving 3 bases between them. Germline loops: CDR1 MNHEY, CDR2 SMNVEV (reference sequence). The CDR3 covers 12 residues. The sample taken for sequencing was PBMCs. This chain joins TRBV27 and TRBJ2-2; no clear D gene. The receptor was isolated from a woman between 18 and 29 years old in good health and CMV-seronegative. The chain's CDR3 is CASSFLTGELFF. DNA of the CDR3: TGTGCCAGCAGTTTTCTCACCGGGGAGCTGTTTTTT.